This TCR beta chain is from a study of shared clonotypes between healthy human individuals. Across the whole study: Three plates each covered CD4 naive and memory; CD8 naive two, CD8 memory one.

In germline, CDR1 is LNHNV, CDR2 YYDKDF (reference sequence). V shed 2 bases and J shed 2 bases, with 13 bases lying between them. The CDR3 extends over 16 amino acids. This clone is a singleton in its sample. A CD45RA+ naive subset and a CD45RA-negative memory subset were split from CD4+ cells. Clones were sequenced by immunoSEQ multiplex PCR, and TCRdb holds only the in-frame ones, with some missing. The repertoire has about 2.5 million clones, around 92% of them found once; the top ten carry 0.3% to 0.45%. The TCR was taken from a man aged 18 to 29 in good health. Some clones in this sample may be carry-over from other donors' samples. The sequenced sample consisted of naive CD4+ T cells from PBMCs. Subset: CD45RA+ positively selected. V usage is TRBV15 and J usage is TRBJ1-3; D not certain. The DNA for the CDR3 is TGTGCCACCAGCAGACTTCCGAGGGTTGCTGGAAACACCATATATTTT. Translation gives CATSRLPRVAGNTIYF.